The source of this T cell receptor (beta chain) is a study of cytomegalovirus exposure and HLA in healthy donors. The PCR had 60 Vbeta and 13 Jbeta primers. Some clones are missing from TCRdb's copy, which holds only in-frame ones; the method was immunoSEQ multiplex PCR. The table records 210,000 or so clones, 70% to 85% of them present only once. CDR1 is SGHNT, CDR2 YYREEE, per germline (reference sequence). The CDR3 loop spans 15 amino acids. This TCR was recovered from a woman aged 40-49 years in good health and CMV-seronegative. The chain uses TRBV5-4 and TRBJ2-5, with D possibly TRBD1 on 5 matching bases. The DNA end is more similar to TRBJ2-7, so the J call may be wrong. The sample was PBMCs. In DNA form, the CDR3 reads TGTGCCAGCAGCTTCGACAGATCCTTAACCTACGAGCAGTACTTC. Its translation is CASSFDRSLTYEQYF.